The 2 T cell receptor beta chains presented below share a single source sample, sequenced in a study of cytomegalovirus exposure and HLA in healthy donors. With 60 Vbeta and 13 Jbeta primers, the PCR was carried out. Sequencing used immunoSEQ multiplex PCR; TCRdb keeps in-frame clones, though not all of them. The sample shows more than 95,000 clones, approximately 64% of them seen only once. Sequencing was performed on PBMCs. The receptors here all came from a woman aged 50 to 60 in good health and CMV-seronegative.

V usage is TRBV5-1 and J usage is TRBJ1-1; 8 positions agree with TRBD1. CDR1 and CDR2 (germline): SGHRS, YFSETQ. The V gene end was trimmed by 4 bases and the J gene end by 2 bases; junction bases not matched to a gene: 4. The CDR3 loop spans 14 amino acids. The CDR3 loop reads CASSVTGANTEAFF. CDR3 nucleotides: TGCGCCAGCAGCGTGACAGGGGCCAACACTGAAGCTTTCTTT.

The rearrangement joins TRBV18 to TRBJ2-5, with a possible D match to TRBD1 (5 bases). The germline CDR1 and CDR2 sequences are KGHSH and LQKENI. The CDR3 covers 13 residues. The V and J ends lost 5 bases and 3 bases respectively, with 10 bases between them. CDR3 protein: CASSMTEKETQYF. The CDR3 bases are TGTGCCAGCTCAATGACAGAAAAAGAGACCCAGTACTTC.